This T cell receptor beta chain was sequenced during a study of blood T cell repertoires in COVID-19. Overall study: PBMCs, B-cell-depleted T cells, or T cells were the source of the cDNA or gDNA that made up the material.

The CDR3 is made up of 14 amino acids. The V gene lost 2 bases and the J gene lost 3 bases, with 10 bases spanning the gap. Germline V CDR1 and CDR2: KGHSH, LQKENI. As processed by the authors: Estimated nucleated cell counts came from reference gene primer amplification. The method was immunoSEQ multiplex PCR; TCRdb's version includes in-frame clones alone and lacks a portion of them. V and J calls plus clone size are reproduced from that table; the DNA served to infer D and trimming. The top ten clones hold approximately 6.5% of a sample with under 200,000 clones, less than 90% of them seen once. The chain employs TRBV18 and TRBJ2-5; possible D gene TRBD2, 5 bases. The sample was peripheral blood. This clonotype was obtained from a woman aged 35 to 49 with acute or convalescent COVID-19. CDR3 residues: CASSPVNGKETQYF. The CDR3 nucleotides read TGTGCCAGCTCACCAGTCAACGGGAAAGAGACCCAGTACTTC.